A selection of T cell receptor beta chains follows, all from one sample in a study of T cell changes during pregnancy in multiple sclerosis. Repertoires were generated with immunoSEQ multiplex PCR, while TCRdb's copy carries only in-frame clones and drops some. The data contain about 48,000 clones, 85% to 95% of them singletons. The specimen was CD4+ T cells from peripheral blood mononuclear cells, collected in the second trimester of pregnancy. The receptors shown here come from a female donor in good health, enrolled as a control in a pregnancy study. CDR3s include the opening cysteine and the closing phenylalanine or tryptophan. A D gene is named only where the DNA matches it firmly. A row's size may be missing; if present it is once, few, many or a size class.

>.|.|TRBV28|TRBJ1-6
TGTGCCAGCAGGAGCGGAAATTCACCCCTCCACTTT
CASRSGNSPLHF
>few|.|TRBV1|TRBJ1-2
TGCACCAGCAGCCAAGATGGAGGACAGGGGGTCTATGGCTACACCTTC
CTSSQDGGQGVYGYTF
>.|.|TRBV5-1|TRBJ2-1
TGCGCCAGCAGCTTCTTAGCGGACTCCGAGCAGTTCTTC
CASSFLADSEQFF
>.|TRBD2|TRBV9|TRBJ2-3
TGTGCCAGCAACGTTAACCCCAGCGGGAGAGATACGCAGTATTTT
CASNVNPSGRDTQYF
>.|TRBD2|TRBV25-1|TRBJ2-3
TGTGCCAGCAGTGAAACCCTACTAGCGGGAGGAGGCAATACGCAGTATTTT
CASSETLLAGGGNTQYF
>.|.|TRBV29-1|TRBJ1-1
TGCAGCGTGATAACCTTTCAGGGGCGGACTGAAGCTTTCTTT
CSVITFQGRTEAFF
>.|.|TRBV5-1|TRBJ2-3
TGCGCCAGCAGCTTTAGCGGCGCAGATACGCAGTATTTT
CASSFSGADTQYF
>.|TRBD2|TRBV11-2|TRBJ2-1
TGTGCCAGCAGCACTAGCGGGGGATACAATGAGCAGTTCTTC
CASSTSGGYNEQFF
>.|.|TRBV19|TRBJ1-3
TGTGCCAGTAGTATAGAAGCTGGGACACAGAGAACTTTCTCTGGAAACACCATATATTTT
CASSIEAGTQRTFSGNTIYF
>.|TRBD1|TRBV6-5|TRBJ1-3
TGTGCCAGCAGTTACGGACAGGGTGGAAACACCATATATTTT
CASSYGQGGNTIYF
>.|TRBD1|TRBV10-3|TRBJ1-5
TGTGCCATCAGTGAGGGACAGGGAAGTCAGCCCCAGCATTTT
CAISEGQGSQPQHF
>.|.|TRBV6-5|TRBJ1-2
TGTGCCAGCAGTTACTCGGGGGGGGGTCTCTATGGCTACACCTTC
CASSYSGGGLYGYTF